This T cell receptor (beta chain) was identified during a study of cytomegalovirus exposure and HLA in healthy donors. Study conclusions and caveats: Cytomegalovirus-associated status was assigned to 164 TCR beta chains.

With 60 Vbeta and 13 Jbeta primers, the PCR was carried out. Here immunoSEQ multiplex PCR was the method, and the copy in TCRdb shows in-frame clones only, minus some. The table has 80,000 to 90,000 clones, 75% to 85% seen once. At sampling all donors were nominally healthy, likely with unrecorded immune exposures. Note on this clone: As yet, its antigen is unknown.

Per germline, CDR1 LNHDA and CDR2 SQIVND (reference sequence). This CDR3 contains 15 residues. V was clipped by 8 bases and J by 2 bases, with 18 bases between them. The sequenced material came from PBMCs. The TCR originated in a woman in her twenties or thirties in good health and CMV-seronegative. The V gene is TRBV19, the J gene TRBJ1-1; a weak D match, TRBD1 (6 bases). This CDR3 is CASGGPGGGNTEAFF. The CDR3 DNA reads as TGTGCCAGTGGGGGTCCGGGAGGGGGAAACACTGAAGCTTTCTTT.